The present T cell receptor beta chain was sequenced within a study of PD-1 blockade in classical Hodgkin lymphoma. Across the whole study: Once every 2 weeks, patients received intravenous nivolumab at 3 mg/kg.

This sample's time point: cycle 4 day 1 (C4D1), after six to seven weeks of nivolumab. There was relapse after autologous stem cell transplantation in every patient, and there was variation in brentuximab vedotin exposure. Study-wide results and caveats: While CD8+ TCR diversity did not rise significantly by C4D1, CD4+ TCR diversity did. Complete responders started with a diversity level that resembled newly diagnosed patients at baseline.

Details on this clone: Its antigen is unidentified.

This CDR3 is built from 18 residues. The ends were cut back, 0 bases at V and 1 base at J, with 17 bases in the middle. Germline CDR1 is SGDLS and CDR2 is YYNGEE. Clones were read by immunoSEQ multiplex PCR, and TCRdb kept only the in-frame ones, dropping some. The data contain around 57,000 clones, 86% of them singletons. The source is a human donor with classical Hodgkin lymphoma. The chain combines TRBV9 with TRBJ2-4; tentatively, D is TRBD2 (6 bases). The sample in question was peripheral blood mononuclear cells (PBMCs), obtained before the fourth cycle of nivolumab. The CDR3 region is CASSVAGGEVSAKNIQYF. DNA for the CDR3: TGTGCCAGCAGCGTAGCTGGTGGGGAGGTATCTGCCAAAAACATTCAGTACTTC. The entire variable domain, with the rest obtained from reference TRBV9 and TRBJ2-4, is as follows: DSGVTQTPKHLITATGQRVTLRCSPRSGDLSVYWYQQSLDQGLQFLIQYYNGEERAKGNILERFSAQQFPDLHSELNLSSLELGDSALYFCASSVAGGEVSAKNIQYFGAGTRLSVL.